One and the same sample provided the 19 T cell receptor beta chains below, sequenced in a study of vaccination and CD4 T cells after COVID-19. Their cognate antigens are unknown. Treatment reported: roughly 11-day PBMC culture with coronavirus spike peptide pools or control peptides (ViraFEST assay). Sequence data for DNA of cultured CD4+ T cells were generated by the Oncomine TCR Beta short-read assay. A single record per CDR3 protein comes from TCRdb applying MiXCR to the PCR reads. This table has approximately 9,600 distinct CDR3 sequences, about 30% appearing once. The sequencing used CD4+ T cells from blood, cultured in vitro, collected after SARS-CoV-2 vaccination. The receptors shown here come from a human donor who had recovered from COVID-19.

This clonotype occurred a few times. The chain is built from TRBV20-1 and TRBJ1-2, with TRBD1 matching 9 bases. The CDR3 is made up of 13 amino acids. Germline V gene data show CDR1 as DFQATT and CDR2 as SNEGSKA (reference sequence). V shed 6 bases and J 7 bases; nucleotides not matched to a gene: 9. The CDR3: CSALAQGAVGYTF. The CDR3 bases are TGCAGTGCCCTAGCACAGGGGGCGGTTGGCTACACCTTC.

This clonotype was detected a few times. The gene calls are TRBV7-3 and TRBJ1-1; D perhaps matches TRBD1 (5 bases). Germline values: CDR1 SGHTA, CDR2 FQGTGA. The V end was cut by 5 bases, the J end by 0 bases, with 13 bases between. The CDR3 consists of 15 residues. CDR3 sequence (DNA): TGTGCCAGCAGCGTTGGGGCGGGGATGAACACTGAAGCTTTCTTT. This gives the protein CASSVGAGMNTEAFF. Complete variable domain (other parts from reference TRBV7-3 and TRBJ1-1): GAGVSQTPSNKVTEKGKYVELRCDPISGHTALYWYRQSLGQGPEFLIYFQGTGAADDSGLPNDRFFAVRPEGSVSTLKIQRTERGDSAVYLCASSVGAGMNTEAFFGQGTRLTVV.

This clonotype was detected a few times. J is TRBJ2-3 and V is TRBV20-1; possible D gene TRBD1, 6 bases. Germline CDR1 and CDR2: DFQATT and SNEGSKA (reference sequence). Trimming removed 5 bases from V and 4 bases from J, with 25 bases in between. The CDR3 has 17 residues. The chain's CDR3 is CSAGIVLGQGQADTQYF. CDR3 bases: TGCAGTGCTGGAATCGTCCTAGGGCAGGGACAAGCAGATACGCAGTATTTT.

V and J are TRBV5-1 and TRBJ2-5; D might be TRBD1 (6 bases). V was shortened by 4 bases and J by 4 bases, with 11 bases between the two germline ends. The V gene's germline CDR1 is SGHRS and CDR2 YFSETQ. The CDR3 is 13 amino acids. The CDR3 DNA is TGCGCCAGCAGCCCAGCACAGGGAGAGACCCAGTACTTC. Amino acid sequence: CASSPAQGETQYF.

This clonotype was seen only a few times. The V and J genes are TRBV24-1 and TRBJ2-3, with TRBD1 as a possible D gene (6 bases). V lost 9 bases and J lost 3, with 18 bases in between. CDR1 is KGHDR, CDR2 SFDVKD, per germline. The CDR3 extends over 15 amino acids. CDR3 DNA sequence: TGTGCCACCGCTGATGGCACAGGGAATACAGATACGCAGTATTTT. It codes for CATADGTGNTDTQYF.

A few counts support this clonotype. V and J are TRBV7-9 and TRBJ2-7; 7 positions agree with TRBD1. The germline V gene encodes CDR1 SEHNR and CDR2 FQNEAQ (reference sequence). The CDR3 contains 16 residues. V was clipped by 5 bases and J by 1 base; unmatched bases: 11. CDR3 residues: CASSRYRGQPSYEQYF. DNA of the CDR3: TGTGCCAGCAGCCGCTACCGGGGACAGCCTTCCTACGAGCAGTACTTC.

This clonotype was seen only a few times. The genes are TRBV20-1 and TRBJ2-1; maybe TRBD2 (6 bases). The CDR3 spans 16 residues. V was trimmed by 1 base and J by 7 bases, leaving 20 bases between them. Germline V CDR1 and CDR2: DFQATT, SNEGSKA (reference sequence). CDR3 amino acids: CSARGEIGGIRNEQFF. DNA of the CDR3: TGCAGTGCTAGAGGGGAGATTGGCGGGATTAGGAATGAGCAGTTCTTC.

The chain joins TRBV19 to TRBJ1-2, with D possibly TRBD1 on 6 matching bases. Germline loops: CDR1 LNHDA, CDR2 SQIVND (reference sequence). The CDR3 consists of 15 residues. V lost 5 bases, J lost 1 base, and 14 bases lay in between. In DNA form, the CDR3 reads TGTGCCAGTAGTCAGGGCAGGGGCCTTAACTATGGCTACACCTTC. Translation gives CASSQGRGLNYGYTF.

J is TRBJ2-1 and V is TRBV10-1, with a tentative D call TRBD1 (5 bases). Germline CDR1 WNHNN, CDR2 SYGVQD (reference sequence). V lost 1 base, J lost 3 bases, and 10 bases lay in between. The CDR3 length is 15 residues. The CDR3 region has the DNA TGCGCCAGCAGTGAGTTGGTGGGGCGCTACAATGAGCAGTTCTTC. Translating it yields CASSELVGRYNEQFF.

The J gene is TRBJ2-4, the V gene TRBV19; D is unclear. Per germline, CDR1 LNHDA and CDR2 SQIVND (reference sequence). The germline V and J ends were trimmed by 1 base and 6 bases, with 13 bases remaining between them. This CDR3 is built from 15 residues. The CDR3 DNA sequence: TGTGCCAGTAGTATAGCGCCGGGCCAGGTAAACATTCAGTACTTC. Protein product: CASSIAPGQVNIQYF.

This clonotype was observed a handful of times. This CDR3 reads CASSLGGAPRGDEQFF. In DNA form, the CDR3 reads TGTGCCAGCAGCTTGGGGGGGGCACCCAGGGGCGATGAGCAGTTCTTC. V usage is TRBV7-3 and J usage is TRBJ2-1, with D possibly being TRBD2 (7 bases). CDR1 and CDR2 from the germline V gene are SGHTA and FQGTGA. CDR3 length: 16 amino acids. V lost 3 bases to trimming and J lost 8 bases, with 20 bases between them. Filled out from reference TRBV7-3 and TRBJ2-1, the complete variable domain reads GAGVSQTPSNKVTEKGKYVELRCDPISGHTALYWYRQSLGQGPEFLIYFQGTGAADDSGLPNDRFFAVRPEGSVSTLKIQRTERGDSAVYLCASSLGGAPRGDEQFFGPGTRLTVL.

This clonotype was counted a single time. The chain employs TRBV7-9 and TRBJ1-2; no clear D. There are 12 residues in the CDR3. CDR1 is SEHNR, CDR2 FQNEAQ, per germline (reference sequence). The germline V and J ends were trimmed by 1 base and 8 bases, with 8 bases remaining between them. CDR3 in DNA: TGTGCCAGCAGCTTAGTTGAGGGAGGCTACACCTTC. Protein sequence: CASSLVEGGYTF.

This clonotype was seen a handful of times. The chain uses TRBV6-2 or TRBV6-3 and TRBJ2-5, with 7 bases fitting TRBD2. This CDR3 region has 14 residues. Germline values: CDR1 MNHEY, CDR2 SVGEGT. Germline trimming cut 6 bases from V and 7 bases from J; bases unmatched to any gene: 11. This CDR3 is CASSYNAGVGTQYF. In nucleotides, the CDR3 is TGTGCCAGCAGCTACAACGCGGGAGTCGGGACCCAGTACTTC.

This clonotype turned up a few times. The rearrangement joins TRBV15 to TRBJ1-2; a weak D match, TRBD1 (6 bases). Germline V gene lookup returns CDR1 LNHNV and CDR2 YYDKDF (reference sequence). The V end lost 0 bases, the J end lost 7 bases, and 15 bases lay between the germline ends. This CDR3 contains 15 residues. DNA for the CDR3: TGTGCCACCAGCAGAGATAGGCAGGGGATCGGTGGCTACACCTTC. The encoded protein is CATSRDRQGIGGYTF.

This clonotype was counted only a few times. CDR3 in DNA: TGCAGTGCTAGACCTGACTTGTACGAGCAGTACTTC. The encoded protein is CSARPDLYEQYF. The chain combines TRBV20-1 with TRBJ2-7; unclear D gene. The CDR3 is made up of 12 amino acids. CDR1 DFQATT and CDR2 SNEGSKA come from the germline V gene (reference sequence). Between the trimmed V and J ends, which lost 2 bases and 4 bases, there was a span of 9 bases.

By proportion, this clonotype is medium-sized. The chain recombines TRBV20-1 with TRBJ1-1; D is unclear. CDR3 size: 14 residues. Germline CDR1 reads DFQATT; CDR2 reads SNEGSKA (reference sequence). The CDR3 region has the DNA TGCATAGGACTCCGGAGGCTGGGGAACACTGAAGCTTTCTTT. Translated, it gives CIGLRRLGNTEAFF.

The rearrangement uses TRBV27 and TRBJ2-7, with D unresolved. Per the germline V gene, CDR1 is MNHEY and CDR2 is SMNVEV (reference sequence). The CDR3 extends over 12 amino acids. Deletions cut 5 bases from V and 0 bases from J, with 5 bases between. The CDR3 nucleotides are TGTGCCAGCAGTCCGAGCTCCTACGAGCAGTACTTC. This codes for CASSPSSYEQYF.

The chain combines TRBV20-1 with TRBJ2-1; 12 bases agree with TRBD2. Germline lookup yields CDR1 DFQATT and CDR2 SNEGSKA (reference sequence). After removal of 3 bases from V and 9 bases from J, the junction contained 6 bases not matched to a gene. This CDR3 is built from 14 residues. This CDR3 reads CSASTSGRRSEQFF. The CDR3 coding sequence is TGCAGTGCTAGTACTAGCGGGAGGAGGTCTGAGCAGTTCTTC.

The chain joins TRBV4-1 to TRBJ1-1; D remains unclear. Germline V gene data show CDR1 as MGHRA and CDR2 as YSYEKL. The CDR3 length is 14 residues. V lost 4 bases to trimming and J lost 1 base, with 10 bases between them. DNA of the CDR3: TGCGCCAGCAGCCGCCTCATGGCGAACACTGAAGCTTTCTTT. This gives the protein CASSRLMANTEAFF.